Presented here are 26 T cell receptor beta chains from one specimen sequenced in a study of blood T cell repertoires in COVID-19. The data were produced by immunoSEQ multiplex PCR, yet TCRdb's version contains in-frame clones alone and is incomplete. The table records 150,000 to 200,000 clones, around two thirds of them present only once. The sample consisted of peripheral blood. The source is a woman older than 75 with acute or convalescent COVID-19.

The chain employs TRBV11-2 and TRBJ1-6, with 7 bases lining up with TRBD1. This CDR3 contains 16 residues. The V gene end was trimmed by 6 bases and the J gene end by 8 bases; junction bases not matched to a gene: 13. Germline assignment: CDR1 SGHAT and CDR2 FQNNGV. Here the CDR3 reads CASSMSPTGSDSPLHF. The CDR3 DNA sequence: TGTGCCAGCAGTATGTCGCCGACAGGGAGTGATTCACCCCTCCACTTT.

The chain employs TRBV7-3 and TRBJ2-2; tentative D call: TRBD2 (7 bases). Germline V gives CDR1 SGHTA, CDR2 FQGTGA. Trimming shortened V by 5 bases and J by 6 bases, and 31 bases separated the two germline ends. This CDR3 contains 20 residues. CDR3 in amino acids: CASSPLRGRLALDISGELFF. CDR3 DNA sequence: TGTGCCAGCAGCCCCCTGCGGGGGCGTCTAGCTTTAGATATTTCCGGGGAGCTGTTTTTT.

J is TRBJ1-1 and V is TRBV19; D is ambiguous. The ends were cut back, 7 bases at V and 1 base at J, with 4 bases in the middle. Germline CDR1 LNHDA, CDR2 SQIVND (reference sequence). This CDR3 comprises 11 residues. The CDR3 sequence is CASIQNTEAFF. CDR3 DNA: TGTGCCAGTATTCAGAACACTGAAGCTTTCTTT.

CDR3: CASSRTGVGTDTQYF. The DNA for the CDR3 is TGTGCCAGCAGCCGTACGGGAGTCGGCACAGATACGCAGTATTTT. V and J are TRBV7-7 and TRBJ2-3; TRBD2 might be the D (6 bases). CDR1 and CDR2 from the germline V gene are SSHAT and FNYEAQ (reference sequence). This CDR3 contains 15 residues. V was shortened by 5 bases and J by 1 base, with 13 bases between the two germline ends.

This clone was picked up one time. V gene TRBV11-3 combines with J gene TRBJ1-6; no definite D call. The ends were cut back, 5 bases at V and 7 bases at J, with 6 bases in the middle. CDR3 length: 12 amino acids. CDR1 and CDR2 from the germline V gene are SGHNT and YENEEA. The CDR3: CASSHSNSPLHF. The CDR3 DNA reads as TGTGCCAGCAGCCACAGCAATTCACCCCTCCACTTT.

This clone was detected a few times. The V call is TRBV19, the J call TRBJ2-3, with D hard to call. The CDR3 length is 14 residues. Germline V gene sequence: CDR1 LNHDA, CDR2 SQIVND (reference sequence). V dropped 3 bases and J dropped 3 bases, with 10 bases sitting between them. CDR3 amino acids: CASSIVPRTDTQYF. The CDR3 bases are TGTGCCAGTAGTATCGTTCCCCGGACAGATACGCAGTATTTT.

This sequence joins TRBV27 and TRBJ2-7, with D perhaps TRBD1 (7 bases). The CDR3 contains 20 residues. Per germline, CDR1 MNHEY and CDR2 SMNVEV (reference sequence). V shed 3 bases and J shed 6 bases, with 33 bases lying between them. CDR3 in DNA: TGTGCCAGCAGTTTTTCCCAGGGGGAACTCTACGGGGGAGTTCTACGCGAGCAGTACTTC. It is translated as CASSFSQGELYGGVLREQYF.

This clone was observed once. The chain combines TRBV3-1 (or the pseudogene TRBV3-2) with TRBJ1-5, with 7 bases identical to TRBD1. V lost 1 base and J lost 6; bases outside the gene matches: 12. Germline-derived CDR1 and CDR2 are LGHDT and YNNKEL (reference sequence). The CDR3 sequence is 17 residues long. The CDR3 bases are TGTGCCAGCAGCCAAGGCAGACAGGGTTTTTTGGGTCAGCCCCAGCATTTT. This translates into CASSQGRQGFLGQPQHF.

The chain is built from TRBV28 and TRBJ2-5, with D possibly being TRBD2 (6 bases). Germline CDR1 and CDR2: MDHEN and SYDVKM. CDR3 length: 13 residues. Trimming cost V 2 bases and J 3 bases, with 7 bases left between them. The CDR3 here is CASSLPGEETQYF. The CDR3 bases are TGTGCCAGCAGTTTACCGGGGGAAGAGACCCAGTACTTC.

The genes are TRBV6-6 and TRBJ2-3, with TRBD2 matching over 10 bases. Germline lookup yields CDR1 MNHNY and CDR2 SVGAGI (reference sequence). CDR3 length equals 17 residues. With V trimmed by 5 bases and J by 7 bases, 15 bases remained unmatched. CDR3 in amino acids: CASSPRPLAGGWNTQYF. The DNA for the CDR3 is TGTGCCAGCAGTCCCCGGCCGTTAGCGGGAGGATGGAATACGCAGTATTTT.

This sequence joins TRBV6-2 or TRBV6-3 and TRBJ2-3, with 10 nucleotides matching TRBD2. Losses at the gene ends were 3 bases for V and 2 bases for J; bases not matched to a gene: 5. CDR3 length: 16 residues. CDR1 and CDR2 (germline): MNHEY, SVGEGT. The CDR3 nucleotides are TGTGCCAGCAGTTATAGTGGGACTAGCGTCACAGATACGCAGTATTTT. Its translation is CASSYSGTSVTDTQYF.

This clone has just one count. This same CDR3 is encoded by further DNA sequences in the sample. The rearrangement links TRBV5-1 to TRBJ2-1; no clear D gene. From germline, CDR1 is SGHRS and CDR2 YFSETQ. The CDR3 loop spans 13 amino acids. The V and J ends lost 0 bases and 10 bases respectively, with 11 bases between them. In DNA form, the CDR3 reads TGCGCCAGCAGCTTGGCTAGGCAAGGAGAGCAGTTCTTC. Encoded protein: CASSLARQGEQFF.

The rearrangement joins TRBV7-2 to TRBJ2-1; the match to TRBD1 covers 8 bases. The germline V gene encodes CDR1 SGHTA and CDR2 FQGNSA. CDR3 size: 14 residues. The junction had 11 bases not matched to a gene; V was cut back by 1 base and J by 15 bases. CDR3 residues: CASSLGTGFSGRFF. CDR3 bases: TGTGCCAGCAGCTTAGGGACAGGGTTTTCTGGTCGGTTCTTC.

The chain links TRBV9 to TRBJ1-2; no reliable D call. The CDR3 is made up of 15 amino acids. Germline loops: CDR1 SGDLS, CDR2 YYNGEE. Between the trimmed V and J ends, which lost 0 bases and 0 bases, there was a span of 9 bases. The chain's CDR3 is CASSVGDLANYGYTF. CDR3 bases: TGTGCCAGCAGCGTAGGAGATTTGGCTAACTATGGCTACACCTTC. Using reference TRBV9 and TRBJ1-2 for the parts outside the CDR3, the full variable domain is DSGVTQTPKHLITATGQRVTLRCSPRSGDLSVYWYQQSLDQGLQFLIQYYNGEERAKGNILERFSAQQFPDLHSELNLSSLELGDSALYFCASSVGDLANYGYTFGSGTRLTVV.

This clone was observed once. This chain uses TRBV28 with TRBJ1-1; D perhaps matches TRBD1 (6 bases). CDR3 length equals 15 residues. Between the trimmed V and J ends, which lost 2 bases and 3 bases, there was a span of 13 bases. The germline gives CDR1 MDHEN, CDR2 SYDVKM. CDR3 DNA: TGTGCCAGCAGTTTAGCGGGGAGGGGGTACACTGAAGCTTTCTTT. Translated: CASSLAGRGYTEAFF.

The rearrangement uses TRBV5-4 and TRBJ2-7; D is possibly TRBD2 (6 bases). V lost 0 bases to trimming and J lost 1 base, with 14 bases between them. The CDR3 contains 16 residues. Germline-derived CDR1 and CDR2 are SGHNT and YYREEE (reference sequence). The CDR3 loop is CASSLEIYAGSYEQYF. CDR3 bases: TGTGCCAGCAGCTTGGAGATCTACGCGGGATCCTACGAGCAGTACTTC.

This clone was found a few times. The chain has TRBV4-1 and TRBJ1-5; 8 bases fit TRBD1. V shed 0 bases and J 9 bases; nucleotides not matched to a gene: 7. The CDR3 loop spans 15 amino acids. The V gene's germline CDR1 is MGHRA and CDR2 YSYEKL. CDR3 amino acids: CASSQDGTGEWPQHF. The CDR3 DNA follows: TGCGCCAGCAGCCAAGATGGGACAGGCGAGTGGCCCCAGCATTTT.

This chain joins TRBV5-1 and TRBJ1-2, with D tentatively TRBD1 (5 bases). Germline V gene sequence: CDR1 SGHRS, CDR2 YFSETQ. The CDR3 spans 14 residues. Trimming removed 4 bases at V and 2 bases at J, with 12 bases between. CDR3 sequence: CASSTGSTNYGYTF. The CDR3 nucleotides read TGCGCCAGCAGCACAGGATCCACCAACTATGGCTACACCTTC.

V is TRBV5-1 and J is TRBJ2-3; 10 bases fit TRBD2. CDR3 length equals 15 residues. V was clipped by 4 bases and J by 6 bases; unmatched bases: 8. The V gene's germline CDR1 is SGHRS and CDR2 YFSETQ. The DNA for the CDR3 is TGCGCCAGCAGCCTTAGCGGGAGGCCTATGGATACGCAGTATTTT. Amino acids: CASSLSGRPMDTQYF.

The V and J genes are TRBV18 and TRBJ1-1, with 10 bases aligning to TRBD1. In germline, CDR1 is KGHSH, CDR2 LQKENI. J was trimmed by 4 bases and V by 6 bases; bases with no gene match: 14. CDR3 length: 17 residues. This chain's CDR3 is CASSQTSLGQGGTEAFF. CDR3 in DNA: TGTGCCAGCTCCCAAACCTCTCTCGGACAGGGGGGCACTGAAGCTTTCTTT.

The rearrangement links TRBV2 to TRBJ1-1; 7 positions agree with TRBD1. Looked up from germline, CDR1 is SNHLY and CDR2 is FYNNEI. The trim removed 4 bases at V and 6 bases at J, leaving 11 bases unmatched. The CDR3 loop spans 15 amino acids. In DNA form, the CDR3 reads TGTGCCAGCAGTGGCGGGACAGAGCTTTTTGCTGAAGCTTTCTTT. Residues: CASSGGTELFAEAFF.

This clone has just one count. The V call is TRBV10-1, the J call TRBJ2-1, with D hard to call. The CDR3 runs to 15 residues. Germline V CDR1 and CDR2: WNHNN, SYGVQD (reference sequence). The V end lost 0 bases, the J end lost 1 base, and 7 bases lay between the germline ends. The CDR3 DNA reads TGCGCCAGCAGTGAGTCGAGAGCATCCTACAATGAGCAGTTCTTC. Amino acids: CASSESRASYNEQFF.

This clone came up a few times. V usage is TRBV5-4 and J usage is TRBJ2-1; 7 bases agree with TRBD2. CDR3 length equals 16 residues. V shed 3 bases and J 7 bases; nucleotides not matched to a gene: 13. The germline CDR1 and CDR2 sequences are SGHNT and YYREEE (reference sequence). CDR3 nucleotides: TGTGCCAGCAGCTCCGAGGCGGGAGTATGGGAAAATGAGCAGTTCTTC. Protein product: CASSSEAGVWENEQFF.

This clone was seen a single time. The CDR3: CASSLVAGASDNEQFF. The DNA for the CDR3 is TGCGCCAGCAGCTTGGTAGCGGGAGCATCGGACAATGAGCAGTTCTTC. The chain combines TRBV5-1 with TRBJ2-1, with 9 bases aligning to TRBD2. The CDR3 has 16 residues. In germline, CDR1 is SGHRS, CDR2 YFSETQ. After removal of 0 bases from V and 5 bases from J, the junction contained 6 bases not matched to a gene.

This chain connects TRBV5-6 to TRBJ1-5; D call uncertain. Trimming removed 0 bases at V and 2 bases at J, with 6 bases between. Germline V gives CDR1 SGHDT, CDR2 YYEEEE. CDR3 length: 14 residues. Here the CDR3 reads CASSLDMGNQPQHF. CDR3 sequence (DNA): TGTGCCAGCAGCTTGGACATGGGCAATCAGCCCCAGCATTTT.

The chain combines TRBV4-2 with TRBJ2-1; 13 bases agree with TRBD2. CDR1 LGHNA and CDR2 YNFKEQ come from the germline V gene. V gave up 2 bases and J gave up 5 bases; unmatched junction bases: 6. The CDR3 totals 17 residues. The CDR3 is CASSQPLGLAGNNEQFF. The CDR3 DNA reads TGTGCCAGCAGCCAACCCCTGGGACTAGCGGGGAACAATGAGCAGTTCTTC.